This T cell receptor beta chain stems from a study of T-cell memory formation after mild COVID-19 (dated by TCRdb to the early 2020s). About the full investigation: TCR sequence clusters from the two donors were found to be largely donor specific. In two donors, T-cell clones that expanded and contracted after mild COVID-19 were followed by sequencing TCRalpha and TCRbeta repertoires longitudinally. The cohort was made up of two young adult volunteers, one female and one male, who were previously healthy. General conclusions and limits of the study: Whether the second-wave clones peaking on day 37 were SARS-CoV-2 specific was not confirmed. The study included only two mild cases, and larger cohorts that include severe cases with pre-infection samples were judged to be necessary. The detection of some responding clones in pre-infection memory suggests that pre-existing cross-reactive memory T cells joined the SARS-CoV-2 response. Clones that contracted from day 15 to 85 showed balanced CD4/CD8 phenotypes, whereas a second wave of clones that expanded from day 15 to 37 leaned towards CD4+. Contracting CD4+ clones turned up mainly in the CM and EM memory subsets, whereas EMRA was where CD8+ clones were enriched.

This clonotype was seen a few times. The antigen it binds to is not known. It has no much larger one-base neighbor in the sample; base qualities were not kept. The sequencer listed for this sample is Illumina NovaSeq 6000. Using 5'RACE with constant-segment primers, TCRalpha and TCRbeta cDNA libraries were constructed, with sample barcodes and unique molecular identifiers added in the process. RNA was extracted from every sample with Trizol reagent. The libraries were amplified in two PCR steps, and the second step added a second sample barcode and Illumina TruSeq adapters. The libraries were sequenced on an Illumina NovaSeq using 2 x 150 bp paired-end reads. As for how the authors treated the data: Reads were demultiplexed and collapsed into UMI-guided consensus sequences with migec v1.2.7. Using mixcr v2.1.11, UMI consensuses were aligned to TRA and TRB V and J templates and then assembled into clonotypes. Clonotypes were classified as expanded or contracted when called significant by both edgeR and NoisET, with noise models trained on biological replicates. edgeR calls used a false discovery rate-adjusted p below 0.01 and a log2 fold-change threshold of 1. As an exploratory analysis of dynamics, max-normalized trajectories of the 1000 most abundant clonotypes were examined by PCA with hierarchical clustering. Separately sequenced CD4+ and CD8+ repertoires were used to assign a CD4 or CD8 phenotype to each responding clone. The public reads were run again by TCRdb, first through fastp at Q25 and then through MiXCR, and only productive beta chains were kept. Each CDR3 protein gets just one entry, which takes the most common genes and DNA from the rows behind it. These V and J calls originate from TCRdb's pipeline instead of the authors' own analysis. This sample holds 40,000 to 60,000 distinct CDR3 sequences; under 7.5% were observed only once. Approximately 1.4% of the sample is in the top ten clones.

Ficoll-Paque density gradient centrifugation was used to isolate PBMCs. There are 15 amino acids in the CDR3, from cysteine to phenylalanine inclusive. Just CDR3 DNA is preserved here, 45 bases in frame from base 1. V is clipped by 5 bases and J by 5 bases, and the sequence between their germline boundaries is 19 bases long. From the germline V gene (reference sequence), CDR1 is SEHNR and CDR2 is FQNEAQ. The TCR sequence derives from a man aged 18 to 30 who had mild COVID-19 (a few samples of this study predate the infection). The sample titles of this study are shuffled in the database, so cell type and time point are left out; the donor was told from shared clones. The specimen was PBMCs or a T cell subset sorted from them (not recorded which). This chain joins TRBV7-9 to TRBJ2-7, with TRBD2 perhaps the D gene, on 6 matching bases. Here the CDR3 is given as CASSEGGSLMHEQYF. The DNA sequence is as follows: TGTGCCAGCAGCGAAGGAGGGTCCCTTATGCACGAGCAGTACTTC. The variable domain in full, with residues beyond the CDR3 obtained from the reference TRBV7-9 and TRBJ2-7 genes, is DTGVSQNPRHKITKRGQNVTFRCDPISEHNRLYWYRQTLGQGPEFLTYFQNEAQLEKSRLLSDRFSAERPKGSFSTLEIQRTEQGDSAMYLCASSEGGSLMHEQYFGPGTRLTVT.